This note documents a single TCR beta chain sequence. Per the study methods: From reference gene primer amplification, estimates of nucleated cell counts were derived. Here immunoSEQ multiplex PCR was the method, and the copy in TCRdb shows in-frame clones only, minus some. V and J calls and clone size are given by that table; D and trimming were obtained from the DNA. The table records some 150,000 clones, 80% of them present only once. V was cut by 6 bases and J by 6 bases, with 9 bases left in between. CDR1 is MDHEN, CDR2 SYDVKM, per germline. This CDR3 is 12 amino acids long. This entry is derived from a study of blood T cell repertoires in COVID-19. Study summary: From T cells, B-cell-depleted T cells, or PBMCs came the material, which was cDNA or gDNA.

The V and J genes are TRBV28 and TRBJ1-5; D gene unclear. The sequence derives from a woman between 45 and 65 years old with acute or convalescent COVID-19. The source material was peripheral blood. The CDR3 region is CASSEVVQPQHF. The DNA of the CDR3 is TGTGCCAGCAGCGAGGTTGTTCAGCCCCAGCATTTT.